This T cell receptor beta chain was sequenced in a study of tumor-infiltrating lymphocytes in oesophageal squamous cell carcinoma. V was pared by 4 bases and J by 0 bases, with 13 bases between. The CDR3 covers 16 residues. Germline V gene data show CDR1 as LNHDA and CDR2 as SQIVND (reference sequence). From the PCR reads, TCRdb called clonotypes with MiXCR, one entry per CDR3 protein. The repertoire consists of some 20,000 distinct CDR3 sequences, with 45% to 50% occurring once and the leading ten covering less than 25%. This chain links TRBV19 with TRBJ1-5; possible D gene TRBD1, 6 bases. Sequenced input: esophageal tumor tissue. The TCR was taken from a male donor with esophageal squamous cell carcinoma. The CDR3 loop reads CASSRRQAYSNQPQHF. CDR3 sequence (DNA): TGTGCCAGTAGTAGACGACAGGCATATAGCAATCAGCCCCAGCATTTT. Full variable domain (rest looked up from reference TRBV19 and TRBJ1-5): DGGITQSPKYLFRKEGQNVTLSCEQNLNHDAMYWYRQDPGQGLRLIYYSQIVNDFQKGDIAEGYSVSREKKESFPLTVTSAQKNPTAFYLCASSRRQAYSNQPQHFGDGTRLSIL.